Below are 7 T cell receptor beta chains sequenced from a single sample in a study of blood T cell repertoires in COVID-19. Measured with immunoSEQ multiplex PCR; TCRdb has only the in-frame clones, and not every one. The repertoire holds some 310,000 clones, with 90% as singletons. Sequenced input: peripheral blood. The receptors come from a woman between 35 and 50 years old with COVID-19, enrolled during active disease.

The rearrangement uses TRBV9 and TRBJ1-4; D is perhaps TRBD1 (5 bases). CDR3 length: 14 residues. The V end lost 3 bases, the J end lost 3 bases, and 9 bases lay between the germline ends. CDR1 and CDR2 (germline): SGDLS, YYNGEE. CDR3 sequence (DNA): TGTGCCAGCAGCGCGACAGAGGCTAATGAAAAACTGTTTTTT. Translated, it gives CASSATEANEKLFF.

This chain's CDR3 is CASSLTGVYNSPLHF. In DNA, the CDR3 is TGTGCCAGCAGCTTGACAGGGGTCTATAATTCACCCCTCCACTTT. The rearrangement links TRBV5-8 to TRBJ1-6; TRBD1 aligns across 7 bases. Germline CDR1 is SGHTS and CDR2 is YDEGEE. The V and J ends lost 1 base and 3 bases, in that order; junction bases with no gene match: 1. The CDR3 runs 15 residues.

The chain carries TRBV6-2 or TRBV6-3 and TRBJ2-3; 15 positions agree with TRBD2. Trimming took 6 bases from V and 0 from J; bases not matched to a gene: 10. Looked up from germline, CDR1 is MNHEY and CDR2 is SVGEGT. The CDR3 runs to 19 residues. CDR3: CASSYKRTSGGVSTDTQYF. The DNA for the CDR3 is TGTGCCAGCAGCTATAAGAGGACTAGCGGGGGGGTGAGCACAGATACGCAGTATTTT.

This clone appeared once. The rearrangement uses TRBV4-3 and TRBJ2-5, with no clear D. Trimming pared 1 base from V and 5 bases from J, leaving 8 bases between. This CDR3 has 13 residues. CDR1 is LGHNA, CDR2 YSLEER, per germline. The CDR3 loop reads CASSQVGSETQYF. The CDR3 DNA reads TGCGCCAGCAGCCAAGTGGGCTCGGAGACCCAGTACTTC.

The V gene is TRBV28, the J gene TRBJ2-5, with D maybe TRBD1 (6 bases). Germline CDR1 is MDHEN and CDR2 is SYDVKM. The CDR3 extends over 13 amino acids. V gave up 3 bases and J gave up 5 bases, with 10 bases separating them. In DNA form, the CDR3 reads TGTGCCAGCAGTTTTCAGGGGACGGAGACCCAGTACTTC. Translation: CASSFQGTETQYF.

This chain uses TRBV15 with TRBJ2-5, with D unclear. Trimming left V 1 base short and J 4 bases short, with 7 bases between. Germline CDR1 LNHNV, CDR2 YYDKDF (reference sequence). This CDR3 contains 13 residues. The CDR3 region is CATSRGAGETQYF. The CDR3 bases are TGTGCCACCAGCAGAGGGGCTGGAGAGACCCAGTACTTC.

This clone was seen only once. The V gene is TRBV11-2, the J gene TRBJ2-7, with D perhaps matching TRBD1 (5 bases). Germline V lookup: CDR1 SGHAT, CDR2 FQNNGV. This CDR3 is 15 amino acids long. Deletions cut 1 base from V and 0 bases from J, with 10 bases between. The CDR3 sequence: CASSLGGPNSYEQYF. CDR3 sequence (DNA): TGTGCCAGCAGCTTAGGGGGCCCTAACTCCTACGAGCAGTACTTC.